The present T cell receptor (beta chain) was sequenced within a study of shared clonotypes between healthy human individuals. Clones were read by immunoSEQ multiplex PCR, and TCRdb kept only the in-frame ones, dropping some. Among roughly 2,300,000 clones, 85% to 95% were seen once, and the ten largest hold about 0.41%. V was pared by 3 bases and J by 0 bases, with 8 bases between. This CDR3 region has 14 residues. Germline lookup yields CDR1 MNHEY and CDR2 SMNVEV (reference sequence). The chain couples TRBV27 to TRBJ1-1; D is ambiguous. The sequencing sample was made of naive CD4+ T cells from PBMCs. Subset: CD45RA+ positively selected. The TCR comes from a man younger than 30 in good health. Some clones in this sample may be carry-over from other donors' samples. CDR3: CASSFRAMNTEAFF. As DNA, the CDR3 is TGTGCCAGCAGTTTTCGAGCTATGAACACTGAAGCTTTCTTT.